Listed below are T cell receptor beta chains from one sample, sequenced in a study of blood T cell repertoires in COVID-19. Clones were sequenced by immunoSEQ multiplex PCR, and TCRdb holds only the in-frame ones, with some missing. The table has around 41,000 clones, around four fifths seen once. Source material: peripheral blood. The receptors stem from an elderly woman with active or convalescent COVID-19. The CDR3 runs from the conserved cysteine through the conserved F or W. Each record gives: clone size, V gene, D gene, J gene, CDR3 protein, CDR3 DNA. A D gene is named only where the DNA matches it firmly. Clone size appears in some rows only: once, few, many, or a class for an expanded clone.

>once|TRBV7-2|.|TRBJ1-2
CASSPRERGYTF
TGTGCCAGCAGCCCCCGGGAGCGGGGCTACACCTTC
>.|TRBV4-1|TRBD2|TRBJ2-5
CASSQAWASGSQRQETQYF
TGCGCCAGCAGCCAAGCTTGGGCTAGCGGGAGTCAGCGGCAAGAGACCCAGTACTTC
>.|TRBV5-1|.|TRBJ1-2
CASSLAPMEGYTF
TGCGCCAGCAGCTTAGCCCCGATGGAGGGCTACACCTTC
>.|TRBV30|TRBD1|TRBJ1-1
CAWSVTGITQRYAEAFF
TGTGCCTGGAGTGTGACAGGGATCACCCAAAGATACGCTGAAGCTTTCTTT
>.|TRBV6-1|.|TRBJ1-5
CASSDREAQPQHF
TGTGCCAGCAGTGATCGGGAGGCTCAGCCCCAGCATTTT
>.|TRBV6-5|.|TRBJ2-2
CASSRVGNTGELFF
TGTGCCAGCAGCCGGGTAGGGAACACCGGGGAGCTGTTTTTT
>.|TRBV3-1/TRBV3-2|.|TRBJ2-3
CASSQVERTQYF
TGTGCCAGCAGCCAAGTTGAGCGTACGCAGTATTTT
>.|TRBV21-1|.|TRBJ2-3
CASSSPGAENTDTQYF
TGTGCCAGCAGCAGCCCTGGAGCGGAGAACACAGATACGCAGTATTTT
>.|TRBV15|TRBD1|TRBJ2-7
CAAGQGPYEQYF
TGTGCCGCGGGACAGGGCCCCTACGAGCAGTACTTC
>.|TRBV6-6|TRBD1|TRBJ1-1
CASTGQGLTEAFF
TGTGCCAGCACCGGACAGGGTCTGACTGAAGCTTTCTTT
>.|TRBV6-5|.|TRBJ1-5
CASRQGNQPQHF
TGTGCCAGCAGACAGGGAAATCAGCCCCAGCATTTT
>few|TRBV4-1|TRBD2|TRBJ2-7
CASSRVAGGTYEQYF
TGCGCCAGCAGCCGAGTAGCGGGAGGGACCTACGAGCAGTACTTC
>medium-sized|TRBV11-2|TRBD1|TRBJ2-3
CASTWTGEVSDTQYF
TGTGCCAGCACATGGACAGGGGAGGTGTCAGATACGCAGTATTTT
>.|TRBV28|.|TRBJ1-4
CATGFQREKLFF
TGTGCCACCGGTTTCCAGCGGGAAAAACTGTTTTTT
>.|TRBV19|.|TRBJ1-1
CASAGSGTEAFF
TGTGCCAGTGCCGGGTCTGGAACTGAAGCTTTCTTT
>once|TRBV28|.|TRBJ1-4
CASRRYRNEKLFF
TGTGCCAGCAGACGCTACAGGAATGAAAAACTGTTTTTT
>.|TRBV28|.|TRBJ1-1
CASSSGAATEAFF
TGTGCCAGCAGCTCTGGGGCGGCCACTGAAGCTTTCTTT
>.|TRBV5-1|TRBD1|TRBJ1-1
CASSLGDRGAEAFF
TGCGCCAGCAGCTTGGGGGACAGGGGCGCTGAAGCTTTCTTT
>once|TRBV5-1|TRBD1|TRBJ1-1
CASSPMGPPEQGMNTEAFF
TGCGCCAGCAGCCCGATGGGCCCCCCAGAACAGGGGATGAACACTGAAGCTTTCTTT
>.|TRBV28|TRBD2|TRBJ2-1
CAASGRSYNEQFF
TGTGCCGCGAGCGGGAGGTCGTACAATGAGCAGTTCTTC
>.|TRBV6-6|.|TRBJ1-1
CASSLDTTEAFF
TGTGCCAGCAGTTTAGACACCACTGAAGCTTTCTTT
>.|TRBV14|TRBD2|TRBJ2-7
CASSQSRVAGGLYEQYF
TGTGCCAGCAGCCAAAGCCGGGTAGCGGGAGGATTATACGAGCAGTACTTC
>.|TRBV29-1|TRBD1|TRBJ2-5
CSVDRGSIQETQYF
TGCAGCGTCGACAGGGGGTCCATTCAAGAGACCCAGTACTTC
>.|TRBV28|.|TRBJ1-5
CASSHHQKNGQRNQPQHF
TGTGCCAGCAGCCATCACCAAAAAAACGGACAGCGCAATCAGCCCCAGCATTTT
>.|TRBV29-1|TRBD1|TRBJ1-5
CSVEDPGTGNQPQHF
TGCAGCGTTGAAGACCCCGGGACAGGCAATCAGCCCCAGCATTTT
>.|TRBV3-1/TRBV3-2|.|TRBJ1-5
CASSQDHERPQHF
TGTGCCAGCAGCCAAGATCATGAGCGGCCCCAGCATTTT
>.|TRBV28|.|TRBJ1-1
CASSLVLAGTEAFF
TGTGCCAGCAGTTTAGTACTAGCGGGCACTGAAGCTTTCTTT
>.|TRBV5-1|TRBD1|TRBJ1-2
CASSSRDRGGYTF
TGCGCCAGCAGCTCCCGGGACAGGGGGGGCTACACCTTC
>.|TRBV5-1|TRBD2|TRBJ2-5
CASSSGLAGVGETQYF
TGCGCCAGCAGCTCCGGACTAGCGGGAGTAGGGGAGACCCAGTACTTC
>few|TRBV7-6|TRBD2|TRBJ2-7
CASSLGGGLAGADYEQYF
TGTGCCAGCAGCCTAGGGGGGGGCCTAGCGGGAGCTGACTACGAGCAGTACTTC
>.|TRBV11-2|.|TRBJ2-1
CASSSTHTGSSYNEQFF
TGTGCCAGCAGCTCCACTCATACGGGGAGCTCCTACAATGAGCAGTTCTTC
>once|TRBV28|.|TRBJ2-7
CAIGGRESEQYF
TGTGCCATCGGGGGGCGGGAGTCCGAGCAGTACTTC
>.|TRBV4-3|TRBD2|TRBJ2-7
CASSQDQKNPLGLAGWSYEQYF
TGCGCCAGCAGCCAAGATCAGAAAAACCCTCTAGGACTAGCGGGATGGTCCTACGAGCAGTACTTC
>.|TRBV4-1|.|TRBJ1-6
CASSQAPRSPLHF
TGCGCCAGCAGCCAAGCCCCGCGTTCACCCCTCCACTTT
>.|TRBV19|TRBD1|TRBJ1-4
CASLGGYNEKLFF
TGTGCCAGTTTAGGGGGCTATAATGAAAAACTGTTTTTT
>.|TRBV4-3|TRBD2|TRBJ2-2
CASSQDEAGGPNTGELFF
TGCGCCAGCAGCCAAGATGAAGCGGGAGGGCCGAACACCGGGGAGCTGTTTTTT
>few|TRBV2|TRBD2|TRBJ2-5
CASRLTSGAVETQYF
TGTGCCAGCAGGTTGACTAGCGGGGCTGTGGAGACCCAGTACTTC
>.|TRBV6-5|.|TRBJ1-1
CASSLPGLRTEAFF
TGTGCCAGCAGTCTTCCAGGGCTCCGAACTGAAGCTTTCTTT
>few|TRBV20-1|.|TRBJ1-2
CRTITPYGYTF
TGCAGGACTATAACTCCTTATGGCTACACCTTC
>.|TRBV11-2|.|TRBJ2-1
CASSFVADPYNEQFF
TGTGCCAGCAGCTTCGTAGCGGATCCCTACAATGAGCAGTTCTTC
>once|TRBV2|TRBD2|TRBJ2-3
CASSERATSGRETDTQYF
TGTGCCAGCAGTGAAAGGGCGACTAGCGGGAGAGAGACAGATACGCAGTATTTT
>.|TRBV4-3|.|TRBJ2-5
CASSQRSGSQETQYF
TGCGCCAGCAGCCAAAGATCGGGATCTCAAGAGACCCAGTACTTC
>.|TRBV5-1|TRBD2|TRBJ2-1
CASSLSSGTGSYNEQFF
TGCGCCAGCAGCCTATCTAGCGGGACGGGCTCCTACAATGAGCAGTTCTTC
>.|TRBV11-2|TRBD1|TRBJ1-5
CASSSDRYNQPQHF
TGTGCCAGCAGCTCGGACAGGTATAATCAGCCCCAGCATTTT
>.|TRBV10-3|.|TRBJ2-5
CAISEQGQETQYF
TGTGCCATCAGTGAGCAGGGGCAAGAGACCCAGTACTTC
>.|TRBV18|TRBD1|TRBJ1-4
CASSHFGTGRSEYEKLFF
TGTGCCAGCTCACATTTCGGGACAGGGCGGAGTGAATATGAAAAACTGTTTTTT
>once|TRBV4-3|.|TRBJ2-1
CASSQDRETPQGFF
TGCGCCAGCAGCCAAGACCGGGAAACGCCACAGGGGTTCTTC
>.|TRBV5-1|.|TRBJ1-5
CASSPDNSNQPQHF
TGCGCCAGCAGCCCGGACAATAGCAATCAGCCCCAGCATTTT
>.|TRBV10-2|TRBD2|TRBJ2-3
CASSPGLVGTDTQYF
TGCGCCAGCAGTCCGGGACTAGTAGGCACAGATACGCAGTATTTT
>.|TRBV28|TRBD2|TRBJ2-3
CASSSPTSFPDTQYF
TGTGCCAGCAGTTCCCCGACTAGCTTTCCAGATACGCAGTATTTT
>.|TRBV2|TRBD1|TRBJ2-1
CASRWTGVRNEQFF
TGTGCCAGCAGATGGACAGGGGTACGTAATGAGCAGTTCTTC
>.|TRBV28|.|TRBJ1-3
CASTTTRVYSGNTIYF
TGTGCCAGCACCACAACCAGGGTGTACTCTGGAAACACCATATATTTT
>.|TRBV19|TRBD1|TRBJ2-7
CASSIPIVGQAAYEQYF
TGTGCCAGTAGTATCCCCATAGTGGGACAGGCAGCCTACGAGCAGTACTTC
>medium-sized|TRBV19|.|TRBJ2-7
CASSSRYEQYF
TGTGCCAGTAGTTCTCGTTACGAGCAGTACTTC
>.|TRBV3-1/TRBV3-2|TRBD1|TRBJ1-4
CASSFRQGLDEKLFF
TGTGCCAGCAGCTTCCGACAGGGATTAGATGAAAAACTGTTTTTT
>.|TRBV7-3|.|TRBJ2-1
CASSPAGSTGEQFF
TGTGCCAGCTCCCCCGCGGGCAGTACGGGGGAGCAGTTCTTC
>once|TRBV21-1|.|TRBJ1-3
CASSKGPCAGNTIYF
TGTGCCAGCAGCAAAGGGCCCTGTGCTGGAAACACCATATATTTT